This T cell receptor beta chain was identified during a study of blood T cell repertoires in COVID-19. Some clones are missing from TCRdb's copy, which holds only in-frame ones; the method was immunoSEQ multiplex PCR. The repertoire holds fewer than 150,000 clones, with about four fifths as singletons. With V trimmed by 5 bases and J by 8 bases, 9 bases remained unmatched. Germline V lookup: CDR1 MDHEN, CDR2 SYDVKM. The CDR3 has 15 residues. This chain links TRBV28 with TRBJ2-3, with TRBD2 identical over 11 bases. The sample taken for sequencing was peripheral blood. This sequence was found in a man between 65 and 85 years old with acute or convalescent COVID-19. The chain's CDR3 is CASSPTSGGIGTQYF. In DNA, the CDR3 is TGTGCCAGCAGTCCAACTAGCGGGGGTATAGGTACGCAGTATTTT.